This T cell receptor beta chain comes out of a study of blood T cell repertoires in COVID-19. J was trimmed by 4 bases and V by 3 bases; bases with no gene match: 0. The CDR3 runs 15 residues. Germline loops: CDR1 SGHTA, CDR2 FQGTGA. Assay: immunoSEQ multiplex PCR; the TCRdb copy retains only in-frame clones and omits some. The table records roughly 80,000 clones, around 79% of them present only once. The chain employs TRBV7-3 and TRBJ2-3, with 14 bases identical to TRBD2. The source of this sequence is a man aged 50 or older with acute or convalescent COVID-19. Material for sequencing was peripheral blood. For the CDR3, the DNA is TGTGCCAGCAGCTTGACTAGCGGGGGGGCAGATACGCAGTATTTT. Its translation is CASSLTSGGADTQYF.